Each of the 2 T cell receptor beta chains below was sequenced from the same sample in a study of T cell clonotyping in hematopoietic cell transplantation (dated by TCRdb to the early 2020s). The library was made by the immunoSEQ multiplex PCR assay. This immuneACCESS table, as held by TCRdb, lists in-frame sequences with V and J called but not all clones. Of the missing ones, under half trace to an unresolved V gene in checked studies; the others have no known cause. This sample gives fewer than 80,000 clones in total; around 94% of them show up just once. The ten largest clones represent roughly 1.7% of the sample. Sequenced: peripheral blood mononuclear cells. The origin of the receptors is a man aged 45-65 years in good health. Some clones in this sample may be carry-over from other donors' samples.

The V gene is TRBV6-5, the J gene TRBJ1-4, with D hard to call. V dropped 11 bases and J dropped 4 bases, with 14 bases sitting between them. The CDR3 is made up of 13 amino acids. Germline loops: CDR1 MNHEY, CDR2 SVGAGI. The CDR3 is CAGARRINEKLFF. CDR3 bases: TGTGCCGGCGCAAGACGGATTAATGAAAAACTGTTTTTT.

The J gene is TRBJ2-7, the V gene TRBV4-3; D perhaps matches TRBD2 (5 bases). CDR3 length equals 15 residues. Per germline, CDR1 LGHNA and CDR2 YSLEER. V gave up 0 bases and J gave up 3 bases, with 12 bases separating them. The CDR3 sequence is CASSQDRAGNYEQYF. CDR3 bases: TGCGCCAGCAGCCAAGATCGGGCGGGTAACTACGAGCAGTACTTC.